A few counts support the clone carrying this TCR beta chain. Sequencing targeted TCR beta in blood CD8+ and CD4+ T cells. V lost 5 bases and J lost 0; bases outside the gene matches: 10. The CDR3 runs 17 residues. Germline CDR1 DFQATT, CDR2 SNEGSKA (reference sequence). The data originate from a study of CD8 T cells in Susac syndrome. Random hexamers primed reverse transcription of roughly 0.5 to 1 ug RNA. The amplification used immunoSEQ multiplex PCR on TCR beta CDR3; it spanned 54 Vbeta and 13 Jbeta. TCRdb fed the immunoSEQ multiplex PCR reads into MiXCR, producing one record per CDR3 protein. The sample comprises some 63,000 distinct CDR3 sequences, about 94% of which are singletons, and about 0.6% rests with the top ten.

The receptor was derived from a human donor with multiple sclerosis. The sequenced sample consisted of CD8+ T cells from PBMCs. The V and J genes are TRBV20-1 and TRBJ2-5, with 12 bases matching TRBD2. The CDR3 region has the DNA TGCAGTGCTCACGACCCGACTAGCGGGGGTAACCAAGAGACCCAGTACTTC. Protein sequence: CSAHDPTSGGNQETQYF.